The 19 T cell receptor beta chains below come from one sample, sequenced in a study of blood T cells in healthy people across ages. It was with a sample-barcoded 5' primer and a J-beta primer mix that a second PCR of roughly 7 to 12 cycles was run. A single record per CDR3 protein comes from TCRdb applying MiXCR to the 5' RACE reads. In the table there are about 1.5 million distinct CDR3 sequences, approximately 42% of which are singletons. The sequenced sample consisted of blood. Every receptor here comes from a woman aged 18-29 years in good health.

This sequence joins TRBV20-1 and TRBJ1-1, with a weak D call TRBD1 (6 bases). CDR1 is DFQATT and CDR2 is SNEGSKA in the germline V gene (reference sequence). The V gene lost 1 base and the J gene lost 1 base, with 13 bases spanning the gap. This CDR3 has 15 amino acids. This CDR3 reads CSARVRGRENTEAFF. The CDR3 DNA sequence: TGCAGTGCTAGAGTCAGGGGTCGGGAGAACACTGAAGCTTTCTTT.

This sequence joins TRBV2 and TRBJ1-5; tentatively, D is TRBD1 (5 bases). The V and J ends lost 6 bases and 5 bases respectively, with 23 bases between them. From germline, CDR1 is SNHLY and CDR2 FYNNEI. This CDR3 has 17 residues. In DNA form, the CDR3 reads TGTGCCAGCAGGCTTAGGGAGGGACTCTCGACGGATCAGCCCCAGCATTTT. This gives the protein CASRLREGLSTDQPQHF. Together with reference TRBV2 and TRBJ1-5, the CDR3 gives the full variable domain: EPEVTQTPSHQVTQMGQEVILRCVPISNHLYFYWYRQILGQKVEFLVSFYNNEISEKSEIFDDQFSVERPDGSNFTLKIRSTKLEDSAMYFCASRLREGLSTDQPQHFGDGTRLSIL.

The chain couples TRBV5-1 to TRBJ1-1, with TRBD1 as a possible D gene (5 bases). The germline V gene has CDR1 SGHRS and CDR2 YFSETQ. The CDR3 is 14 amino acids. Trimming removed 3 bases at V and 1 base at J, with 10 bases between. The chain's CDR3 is CASSSGPGNTEAFF. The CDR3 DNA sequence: TGCGCCAGCAGCTCGGGACCCGGGAACACTGAAGCTTTCTTT.

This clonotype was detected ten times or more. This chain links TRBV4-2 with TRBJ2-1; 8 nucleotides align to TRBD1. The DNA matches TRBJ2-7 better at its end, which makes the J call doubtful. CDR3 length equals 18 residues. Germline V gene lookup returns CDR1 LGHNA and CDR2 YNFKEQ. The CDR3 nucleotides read TGTGCCAGCAGCCAAGATAGGCGGGCAGGGGGCTCCTACAATGAGCAGTACTTC. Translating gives CASSQDRRAGGSYNEQYF.

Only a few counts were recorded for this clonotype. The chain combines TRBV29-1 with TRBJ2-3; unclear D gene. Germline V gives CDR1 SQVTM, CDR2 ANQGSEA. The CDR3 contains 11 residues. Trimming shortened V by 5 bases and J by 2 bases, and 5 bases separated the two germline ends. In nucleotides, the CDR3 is TGCAGCGTTCGATTCACAGATACGCAGTATTTT. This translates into CSVRFTDTQYF.

The CDR3 DNA follows: TGCAGTGCTAGAGAACGACTAGTGCTAGCAAAAAACATTCAGTACTTC. Encoded protein: CSARERLVLAKNIQYF. This chain joins TRBV20-1 and TRBJ2-4; a weak D match, TRBD2 (6 bases). Germline CDR1 and CDR2: DFQATT and SNEGSKA (reference sequence). The V and J ends lost 0 bases and 4 bases respectively, with 16 bases between them. The CDR3 length is 16 residues.

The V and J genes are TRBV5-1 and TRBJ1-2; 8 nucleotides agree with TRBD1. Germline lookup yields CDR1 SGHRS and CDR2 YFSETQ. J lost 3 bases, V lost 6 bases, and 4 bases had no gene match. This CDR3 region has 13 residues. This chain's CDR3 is CASTQDRDYGYTF. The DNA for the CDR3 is TGCGCCAGCACCCAGGACAGGGACTATGGCTACACCTTC.

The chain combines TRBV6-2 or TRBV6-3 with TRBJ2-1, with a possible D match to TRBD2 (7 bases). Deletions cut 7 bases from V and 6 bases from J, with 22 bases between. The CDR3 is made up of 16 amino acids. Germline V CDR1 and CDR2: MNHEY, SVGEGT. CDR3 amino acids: CASTSGVAGVGNEQFF. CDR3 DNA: TGTGCCAGCACCTCAGGGGTGGCGGGAGTTGGCAATGAGCAGTTCTTC.

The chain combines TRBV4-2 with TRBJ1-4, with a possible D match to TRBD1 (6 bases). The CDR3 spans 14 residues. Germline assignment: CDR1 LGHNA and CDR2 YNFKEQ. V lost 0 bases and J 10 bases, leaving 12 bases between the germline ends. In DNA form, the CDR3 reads TGTGCCAGCAGCCAAGAGGAACAGGGACGAAAACTGTTTTTT. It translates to CASSQEEQGRKLFF.

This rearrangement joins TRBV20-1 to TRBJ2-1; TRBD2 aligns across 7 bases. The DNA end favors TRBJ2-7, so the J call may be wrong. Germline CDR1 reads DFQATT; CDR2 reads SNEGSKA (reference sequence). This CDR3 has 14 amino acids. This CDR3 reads CSARPSGPYNEQYF. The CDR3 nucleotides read TGCAGTGCTAGACCTAGCGGACCATACAATGAGCAGTACTTC.

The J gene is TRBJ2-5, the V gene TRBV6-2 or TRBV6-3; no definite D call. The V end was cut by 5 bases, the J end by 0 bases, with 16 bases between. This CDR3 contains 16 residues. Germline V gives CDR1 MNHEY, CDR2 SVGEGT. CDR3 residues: CASSPMKQAHQETQYF. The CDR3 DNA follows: TGTGCCAGCAGTCCCATGAAGCAAGCCCACCAAGAGACCCAGTACTTC.

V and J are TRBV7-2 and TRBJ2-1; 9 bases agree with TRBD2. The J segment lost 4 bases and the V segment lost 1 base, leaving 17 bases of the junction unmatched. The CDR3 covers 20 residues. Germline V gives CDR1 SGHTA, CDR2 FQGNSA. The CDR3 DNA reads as TGTGCCAGCAGCTTAGGGCTCGGCCTAGCGGGAATTCGCTTATACAATGAGCAGTTCTTC. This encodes CASSLGLGLAGIRLYNEQFF.

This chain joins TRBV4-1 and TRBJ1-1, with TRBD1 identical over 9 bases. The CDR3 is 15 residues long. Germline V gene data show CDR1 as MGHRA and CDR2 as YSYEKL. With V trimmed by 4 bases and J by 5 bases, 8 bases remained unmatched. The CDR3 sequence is CASSPQGAMGTEAFF. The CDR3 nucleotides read TGCGCCAGCAGCCCACAGGGGGCGATGGGAACTGAAGCTTTCTTT.

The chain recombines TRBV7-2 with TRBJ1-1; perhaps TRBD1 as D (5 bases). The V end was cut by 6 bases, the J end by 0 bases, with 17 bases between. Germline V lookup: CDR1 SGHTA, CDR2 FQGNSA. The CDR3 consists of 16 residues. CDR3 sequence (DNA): TGTGCCAGCAGAATAACACCGGGACGGATGAACACTGAAGCTTTCTTT. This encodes CASRITPGRMNTEAFF.

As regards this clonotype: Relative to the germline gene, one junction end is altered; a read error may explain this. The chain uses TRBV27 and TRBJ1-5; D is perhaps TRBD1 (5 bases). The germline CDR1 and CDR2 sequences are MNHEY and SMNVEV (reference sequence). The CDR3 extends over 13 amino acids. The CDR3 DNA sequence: TGTGCCGGCAGTGCCAGGGGCAATCAGCCCCAGCATTTT. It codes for CAGSARGNQPQHF.

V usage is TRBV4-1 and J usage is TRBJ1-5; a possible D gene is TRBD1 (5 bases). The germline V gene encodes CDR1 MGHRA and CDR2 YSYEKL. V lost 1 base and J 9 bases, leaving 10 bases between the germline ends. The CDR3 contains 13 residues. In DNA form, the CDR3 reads TGCGCCAGCAGCCAAGGGGGCTATGGGCCCCAGCATTTT. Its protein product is CASSQGGYGPQHF.

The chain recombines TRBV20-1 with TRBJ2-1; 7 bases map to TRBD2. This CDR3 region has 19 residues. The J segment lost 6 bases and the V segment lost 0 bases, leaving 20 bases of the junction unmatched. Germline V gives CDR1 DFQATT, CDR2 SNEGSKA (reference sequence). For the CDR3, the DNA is TGCAGTGCTAGAGATTACAGTCTTCTTGGCGGGAGCCTTTCCAATGAGCAGTTCTTC. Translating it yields CSARDYSLLGGSLSNEQFF.

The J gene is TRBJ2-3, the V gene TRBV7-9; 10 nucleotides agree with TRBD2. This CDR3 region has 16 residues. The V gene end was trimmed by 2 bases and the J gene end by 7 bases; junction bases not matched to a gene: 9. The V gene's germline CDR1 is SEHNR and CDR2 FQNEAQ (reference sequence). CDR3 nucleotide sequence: TGTGCCAGCAGCTTATTGCCTAGCGGGAGCGAAAATACGCAGTATTTT. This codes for CASSLLPSGSENTQYF. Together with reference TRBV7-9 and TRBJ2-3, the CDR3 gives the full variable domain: DTGVSQNPRHKITKRGQNVTFRCDPISEHNRLYWYRQTLGQGPEFLTYFQNEAQLEKSRLLSDRFSAERPKGSFSTLEIQRTEQGDSAMYLCASSLLPSGSENTQYFGPGTRLTVL.

The CDR3 nucleotides are TGTGCCAGCAGAGACGGGAGTTACACAGATACGCAGTATTTT. Its translation is CASRDGSYTDTQYF. The V and J genes are TRBV6-2 or TRBV6-3 and TRBJ2-3, with D possibly matching TRBD2 (6 bases). V dropped 6 bases and J dropped 2 bases, with 12 bases sitting between them. This CDR3 spans 14 amino acids. The germline gives CDR1 MNHEY, CDR2 SVGEGT.